The clone carrying this TCR beta chain was recorded only once. Original data processing: Scientists estimated how many nucleated cells there were by amplifying reference gene primers. The method was immunoSEQ multiplex PCR; TCRdb's version includes in-frame clones alone and lacks a portion of them. V and J calls and clone size are those listed in that table; D and trimming were worked out from the DNA. The top ten clones hold approximately 4.1% of a sample with 300,000 to 350,000 clones, approximately 90% of them seen once. This CDR3 has 16 amino acids. CDR1 MDHEN and CDR2 SYDVKM come from the germline V gene. With 1 base removed from V and 2 bases from J, the gap between germline ends came to 11 bases. Enrolment of Seattle patients took place during active infection, and they were followed longitudinally. The data derive from a study of blood T cell repertoires in COVID-19. About the study: Acute and convalescent COVID-19 specimens originated in the United States, Italy and Spain. PBMCs, B-cell-depleted T cells, or T cells were the source of the cDNA or gDNA that made up the material.

The sample was peripheral blood. The clonotype originates from a woman in her fifties or sixties with COVID-19, enrolled during active disease. The chain carries TRBV28 and TRBJ1-4; D is possibly TRBD1 (6 bases). CDR3 sequence reads: CASSLLTGQTNEKLFF. CDR3 bases: TGTGCCAGCAGTTTATTGACCGGACAGACTAATGAAAAACTGTTTTTT.